What follows are 26 T cell receptor beta chains derived from one specimen sequenced in a study of CD8+ T cells in alopecia areata. Following extraction, RNA underwent reverse transcription to cDNA, which served as the sequencing template. The assay was immunoSEQ multiplex PCR, and TCRdb's table has in-frame clones only and misses some. The data show some 100,000 clones, about three fifths seen once. Indicated treatment: oral pan-JAK inhibitor, 5-10 mg twice daily. The material was CD8+ T cells sorted from blood, obtained at week 4, from a patient treated with tofacitinib. Every receptor here comes from a human donor with alopecia areata.

This clone was observed a few times. This same CDR3 is encoded by further DNA sequences in the sample. The CDR3 DNA reads as TGTGCCAGCAGCTTAGGAAATCAGCCCCAGCATTTT. The encoded protein is CASSLGNQPQHF. The chain links TRBV13 to TRBJ1-5, with D unresolved. Germline lookup yields CDR1 PRHDT and CDR2 FYEKMQ (reference sequence). The CDR3 consists of 12 residues. The ends were cut back, 0 bases at V and 4 bases at J, with 1 base in the middle. Looking up the rest from reference TRBV13 and TRBJ1-5 gives the full variable domain: AAGVIQSPRHLIKEKRETATLKCYPIPRHDTVYWYQQGPGQDPQFLISFYEKMQSDKGSIPDRFSAQQFSDYHSELNMSSLELGDSALYFCASSLGNQPQHFGDGTRLSIL.

The chain recombines TRBV7-9 with TRBJ1-2; TRBD1 might be the D (5 bases). V was trimmed by 5 bases and J by 7 bases, leaving 17 bases between them. Germline V gives CDR1 SEHNR, CDR2 FQNEAQ (reference sequence). CDR3 size: 14 residues. The CDR3 sequence is CASSSGTALLGYTF. Written as DNA, the CDR3 is TGTGCCAGCAGCAGCGGGACGGCCCTCCTTGGCTACACCTTC.

The rearrangement links TRBV28 to TRBJ2-2; no definite D call. Trimming shortened V by 2 bases and J by 8 bases, and 3 bases separated the two germline ends. The germline gives CDR1 MDHEN, CDR2 SYDVKM. CDR3 length equals 11 residues. The CDR3 DNA reads TGTGCCAGCAGTTTAGCGGGGGAGCTGTTTTTT. Encoded protein: CASSLAGELFF.

This clone was observed a few times. This rearrangement joins TRBV29-1 to TRBJ2-2; TRBD1 or TRBD2 may be the D gene (5 bases each). CDR3 size: 14 residues. Germline V CDR1 and CDR2: SQVTM, ANQGSEA. Trimming shortened V by 3 bases and J by 6 bases, and 14 bases separated the two germline ends. CDR3 region: CSVDGQTGPGELFF. The CDR3 DNA sequence: TGCAGCGTTGACGGGCAGACGGGACCCGGGGAGCTGTTTTTT.

This clone was picked up one time. The CDR3 loop is CASGSGELFF. The CDR3 coding sequence is TGTGCCAGCGGTTCCGGGGAGCTGTTTTTT. The chain carries TRBV2 and TRBJ2-2; D is ambiguous. Germline CDR1 is SNHLY and CDR2 is FYNNEI. This CDR3 has 10 amino acids. V was pared by 8 bases and J by 6 bases, with 4 bases between.

The chain couples TRBV30 to TRBJ2-1; 8 bases line up with TRBD2. Per germline, CDR1 GTSNPN and CDR2 SVGIG (reference sequence). The CDR3 is made up of 15 amino acids. The trim removed 0 bases at V and 7 bases at J, leaving 8 bases unmatched. As DNA, the CDR3 is TGTGCCTGGAGTGTTACGGGACTAGTTCAAAATGAGCAGTTCTTC. It translates to CAWSVTGLVQNEQFF. Drawing the rest from reference TRBV30 and TRBJ2-1, the complete variable domain is SQTIHQWPATLVQPVGSPLSLECTVEGTSNPNLYWYRQAAGRGLQLLFYSVGIGQISSEVPQNLSASRPQDRQFILSSKKLLLSDSGFYLCAWSVTGLVQNEQFFGPGTRLTVL.

The CDR3 protein is CASSAGATTGELFF. The CDR3 DNA reads TGTGCCAGCAGTGCAGGGGCGACCACCGGGGAGCTGTTTTTT. The gene calls are TRBV6-4 and TRBJ2-2; tentatively, D is TRBD1 (6 bases). Between the trimmed V and J ends, which lost 4 bases and 4 bases, there was a span of 10 bases. The CDR3 has 14 residues. The germline V gene encodes CDR1 MRHNA and CDR2 SNTAGT.

CDR3 residues: CASSLAVSPPYNEQFF. In DNA, the CDR3 is TGTGCCAGCAGCTTAGCTGTCAGCCCGCCCTACAATGAGCAGTTCTTC. The chain couples TRBV7-9 to TRBJ2-1; D not certain. This CDR3 comprises 16 residues. The V gene's germline CDR1 is SEHNR and CDR2 FQNEAQ (reference sequence). V shed 0 bases and J shed 2 bases, with 11 bases lying between them.

The rearrangement joins TRBV7-8 to TRBJ2-3, with 9 bases that match TRBD2. V was clipped by 2 bases and J by 2 bases; unmatched bases: 8. Germline CDR1 reads SGHVS; CDR2 reads FQNEAQ. CDR3 length: 17 residues. CDR3 sequence reads: CASSLQTSGPNTDTQYF. The DNA for the CDR3 is TGTGCCAGCAGCTTACAAACTAGCGGGCCCAACACAGATACGCAGTATTTT.

V is TRBV9 and J is TRBJ2-1; D perhaps matches TRBD1 (6 bases). V dropped 2 bases and J dropped 5 bases, with 8 bases sitting between them. This CDR3 spans 13 amino acids. CDR1 is SGDLS, CDR2 YYNGEE, per germline. CDR3 nucleotide sequence: TGTGCCAGCAGCGTTTGGGGGCACAATGAGCAGTTCTTC. It specifies CASSVWGHNEQFF.

By frequency in the sample, this clone is medium-sized. The chain has TRBV6-4 and TRBJ2-1, with D possibly being TRBD2 (5 bases). Trimming removed 0 bases from V and 7 bases from J, with 13 bases in between. The CDR3 is 15 residues long. Germline CDR1 is MRHNA and CDR2 is SNTAGT. The CDR3, as DNA: TGTGCCAGCAGTGACTCCGAGGGCACCGCTAATGAGCAGTTCTTC. This sequence encodes CASSDSEGTANEQFF.

The chain links TRBV27 to TRBJ2-5; TRBD2 agrees at 9 bases. The CDR3 spans 15 residues. CDR1 and CDR2 from the germline V gene are MNHEY and SMNVEV (reference sequence). The V segment lost 6 bases and the J segment 7 bases; nucleotides outside the gene matches: 12. The CDR3 here is CASRNPTSGRATQYF. In DNA, the CDR3 is TGTGCCAGCAGAAACCCGACTAGCGGACGGGCGACCCAGTACTTC.

This clone has only a few counts. The V gene is TRBV6-1, the J gene TRBJ2-3; 9 bases are shared with TRBD2. Trimming cost V 4 bases and J 3 bases; bases outside gene matches: 5. The CDR3 totals 15 residues. CDR1 MNHNS and CDR2 SASEGT come from the germline V gene. Here the CDR3 DNA reads TGTGCCAGCAGTGTACTAGCGGGCGAAACAGATACGCAGTATTTT. Translated: CASSVLAGETDTQYF.

This clone has a single count. This rearrangement joins TRBV29-1 to TRBJ2-7; possible D gene TRBD1, 5 bases. Trimming pared 1 base from V and 4 bases from J, leaving 14 bases between. The CDR3 runs to 14 residues. CDR1 is SQVTM, CDR2 ANQGSEA, per germline. The CDR3 nucleotides read TGCAGCGTTGAAGGTGAGGAAGGGGCTTACGAGCAGTACTTC. This encodes CSVEGEEGAYEQYF.

The count of this clone is one. V and J are TRBV15 and TRBJ1-5; tentatively, D is TRBD1 (6 bases). Germline lookup yields CDR1 LNHNV and CDR2 YYDKDF (reference sequence). The V and J ends lost 6 bases and 2 bases respectively, with 11 bases between them. The CDR3 loop spans 14 amino acids. CDR3 DNA: TGTGCCACCAGAGAGGGGGGGGGCAATCAGCCCCAGCATTTT. It specifies CATREGGGNQPQHF.

To note about this clone: The same CDR3 also results from other DNA sequences found in this sample. CDR3 in DNA: TGTGCCAGCAGCGTAGGACGGTTGAACACTGAAGCTTTCTTT. Encoded protein: CASSVGRLNTEAFF. The V and J genes are TRBV9 and TRBJ1-1, with unresolved D. The V gene lost 0 bases and the J gene lost 0 bases, with 6 bases spanning the gap. This CDR3 region has 14 residues. Looked up from germline, CDR1 is SGDLS and CDR2 is YYNGEE.

This chain joins TRBV5-6 and TRBJ2-5; D may be TRBD1 (5 bases). Germline CDR1 and CDR2: SGHDT and YYEEEE. The CDR3 runs 15 residues. Trimming pared 2 bases from V and 5 bases from J, leaving 16 bases between. The CDR3 DNA reads as TGTGCCAGCAGCTTTAGTGGACATACGAGGGAGACCCAGTACTTC. It is translated as CASSFSGHTRETQYF.

The chain links TRBV30 to TRBJ2-7, with D tentatively TRBD1 (6 bases). CDR1 and CDR2 (germline): GTSNPN, SVGIG (reference sequence). V was pared by 2 bases and J by 5 bases, with 19 bases between. The CDR3 extends over 15 amino acids. This CDR3 reads CAWSSTGSHRDEQYF. DNA for the CDR3: TGTGCCTGGAGTTCCACAGGGTCCCACCGGGACGAGCAGTACTTC.

The rearrangement uses TRBV7-8 and TRBJ1-5; 7 nucleotides line up with TRBD1. This CDR3 has 16 residues. From germline, CDR1 is SGHVS and CDR2 FQNEAQ. Germline trimming cut 1 base from V and 3 bases from J; bases unmatched to any gene: 6. The CDR3 DNA reads TGTGCCAGCAGCTTAGTCATAGGGGGCCTCAATCAGCCCCAGCATTTT. Encoded protein: CASSLVIGGLNQPQHF.

This rearrangement joins TRBV7-2 to TRBJ2-5; TRBD1 agrees at 7 bases. Germline V lookup: CDR1 SGHTA, CDR2 FQGNSA. Trimming took 5 bases from V and 2 from J; bases not matched to a gene: 5. The length of the CDR3 is 14 residues. CDR3 loop: CASSQGTAQETQYF. The CDR3 coding sequence is TGTGCCAGCAGCCAGGGGACAGCACAAGAGACCCAGTACTTC.

This clone has more than one count but fewer than ten. CDR3 nucleotides: TGTGCCAGCAGCCCGAACCGGAGGTCCGGGGAGCTGTTTTTT. This encodes CASSPNRRSGELFF. The chain employs TRBV5-4 and TRBJ2-2, with TRBD2 as a possible D gene (5 bases). Deletions cut 4 bases from V and 6 bases from J, with 13 bases between. This CDR3 has 14 amino acids. CDR1 is SGHNT and CDR2 is YYREEE in the germline V gene (reference sequence).

V and J are TRBV30 and TRBJ1-2; TRBD1 might be the D (5 bases). The CDR3 is made up of 15 amino acids. Trimming shortened V by 1 base and J by 0 bases, and 12 bases separated the two germline ends. In germline, CDR1 is GTSNPN, CDR2 SVGIG (reference sequence). CDR3 in amino acids: CAWSAGEYANYGYTF. The CDR3, as DNA: TGTGCCTGGAGTGCGGGGGAGTACGCTAACTATGGCTACACCTTC.

The V call is TRBV25-1, the J call TRBJ2-5; 9 positions match TRBD1. J lost 2 bases, V lost 1 base, and 8 bases had no gene match. Germline CDR1 is MGHDK and CDR2 is SYGVNS. CDR3 length: 17 residues. CDR3 bases: TGTGCCAGCAGTGAATTGAGGGGACAGGGTCCACAAGAGACCCAGTACTTC. As protein: CASSELRGQGPQETQYF. Filled out from reference TRBV25-1 and TRBJ2-5, the complete variable domain reads EADIYQTPRYLVIGTGKKITLECSQTMGHDKMYWYQQDPGMELHLIHYSYGVNSTEKGDLSSESTVSRIRTEHFPLTLESARPSHTSQYLCASSELRGQGPQETQYFGPGTRLLVL.

The chain employs TRBV6-4 and TRBJ2-1; D is perhaps TRBD1 (5 bases). Looked up from germline, CDR1 is MRHNA and CDR2 is SNTAGT. This CDR3 is 12 amino acids long. Trimming removed 2 bases from V and 7 bases from J, with 6 bases in between. CDR3 nucleotide sequence: TGTGCCAGCAGTGACGCAGGGAATGAGCAGTTCTTC. Its translation is CASSDAGNEQFF.

The chain links TRBV30 to TRBJ2-1; 7 bases line up with TRBD2. J lost 6 bases, V lost 5 bases, and 10 bases had no gene match. The CDR3 has 14 amino acids. Germline CDR1 and CDR2: GTSNPN and SVGIG (reference sequence). The CDR3 DNA is TGTGCCTGGGCTCCTGCGGGGGAGGTCAATGAGCAGTTCTTC. Amino acid sequence: CAWAPAGEVNEQFF.

This clone came up a few times. The rearrangement uses TRBV19 and TRBJ2-7, with D perhaps given as TRBD1 or TRBD2 (6 bases each). Germline values: CDR1 LNHDA, CDR2 SQIVND (reference sequence). CDR3 length: 15 residues. V was trimmed by 6 bases and J by 0 bases, leaving 15 bases between them. The CDR3 DNA sequence: TGTGCCAGTAGCCACCAAGGGGGACTCTCCTACGAGCAGTACTTC. This translates into CASSHQGGLSYEQYF.